These 32 T cell receptor beta chains share one sample of origin, sequenced in a study of memory CD4+ T cells and cytomegalovirus serostatus. Using immunoSEQ multiplex PCR, the repertoire was profiled, and TCRdb retains in-frame clones only, with some absent. The sample contains about 60,000 clones, 82% of which appear only once. The sort gate was single viable CD3+CD4+CD8-CD45RO+ cells for memory CD4+ T cells. The sequencing input was memory CD4+ T cells from blood. Receptors originate from an adult in good health and CMV-seronegative. Some clones in this sample may be carry-over from other donors' samples.

This clone was seen once. The chain's CDR3 is CASSSQGGPQHF. The DNA of the CDR3 is TGTGCCAGCAGCTCCCAAGGGGGGCCCCAGCATTTT. The rearrangement joins TRBV7-6 to TRBJ1-5; perhaps TRBD1 as D (6 bases). Germline values: CDR1 SGHVS, CDR2 FNYEAQ. The CDR3 is 12 residues long. Trimming removed 4 bases from V and 9 bases from J, with 10 bases in between.

CDR3 amino acids: CASSLDSGPQETQYF. The CDR3 DNA follows: TGTGCCAGCAGCTTGGACTCTGGGCCCCAAGAGACCCAGTACTTC. This chain connects TRBV5-4 to TRBJ2-5; D not certain. This CDR3 is built from 15 residues. Germline lookup yields CDR1 SGHNT and CDR2 YYREEE (reference sequence). Trimming took 0 bases from V and 1 from J, leaving 10 bases between them.

V usage is TRBV4-1 and J usage is TRBJ2-7, with 9 bases identical to TRBD2. CDR3 length equals 18 residues. Germline values: CDR1 MGHRA, CDR2 YSYEKL. The junction had 19 bases not matched to a gene; V was cut back by 3 bases and J by 7 bases. The DNA for the CDR3 is TGCGCCAGCAGCCAGGTTTTGGGGAGGCGGGAGGGCTTGGAAGAGCAGTACTTC. Translating it yields CASSQVLGRREGLEEQYF.

The chain couples TRBV5-1 to TRBJ2-3, with D perhaps assigned TRBD1 or TRBD2 (5 bases each). The CDR3 contains 15 residues. The germline V and J ends were trimmed by 4 bases and 4 bases, with 16 bases remaining between them. Germline CDR1 is SGHRS and CDR2 is YFSETQ. The CDR3 bases are TGCGCCAGCAGCGAGAGAGGGGCGACCGCAGATACGCAGTATTTT. It yields the protein CASSERGATADTQYF. Based on the CDR3 plus reference TRBV5-1 and TRBJ2-3, the full variable domain is KAGVTQTPRYLIKTRGQQVTLSCSPISGHRSVSWYQQTPGQGLQFLFEYFSETQRNKGNFPGRFSGRQFSNSRSEMNVSTLELGDSALYLCASSERGATADTQYFGPGTRLTVL.

The V and J genes are TRBV5-8 and TRBJ2-7; D might be TRBD1 (6 bases). V gave up 0 bases and J gave up 3 bases, with 10 bases separating them. The germline V gene has CDR1 SGHTS and CDR2 YDEGEE. The CDR3 runs to 14 residues. Here the CDR3 DNA reads TGTGCCAGCAGCTTGGCCACAGGGTACTACGAGCAGTACTTC. Translated: CASSLATGYYEQYF.

The rearrangement links TRBV2 to TRBJ1-2, with D tentatively TRBD1 (6 bases). V lost 6 bases and J lost 0, with 14 bases in between. The CDR3 extends over 15 amino acids. Germline loops: CDR1 SNHLY, CDR2 FYNNEI. This CDR3 reads CASREQGTANYGYTF. CDR3 nucleotide sequence: TGTGCCAGCAGGGAACAGGGAACTGCTAACTATGGCTACACCTTC.

This sequence joins TRBV6-6 and TRBJ1-5; D not resolved. V was cut by 5 bases and J by 0 bases, with 11 bases left in between. Germline CDR1 and CDR2: MNHNY and SVGAGI (reference sequence). The CDR3 runs to 15 residues. CDR3 in amino acids: CASSPSDLSNQPQHF. CDR3 nucleotides: TGTGCCAGCAGTCCTTCGGACCTTAGCAATCAGCCCCAGCATTTT.

The J gene is TRBJ1-5, the V gene TRBV21-1. TRBV21-1 has pseudogene status. The CDR3 consists of 15 residues. The CDR3 DNA sequence: TGTGCCAGCACTCGACTACGGGGGCTTTCTTGGCCCCAGCATTTT. It specifies CASTRLRGLSWPQHF.

The chain recombines TRBV4-3 with TRBJ1-1, with 7 bases aligning to TRBD1. Germline loops: CDR1 LGHNA, CDR2 YSLEER. The CDR3 spans 17 residues. V shed 1 base, J shed 0 bases, and the junction held 8 bases outside the gene matches. Here the CDR3 DNA reads TGCGCCAGCAGCCAAGCCCCTCGACAGGGAATGAACACTGAAGCTTTCTTT. This encodes CASSQAPRQGMNTEAFF.

The chain joins TRBV18 to TRBJ2-3; D uncertain. Germline-derived CDR1 and CDR2 are KGHSH and LQKENI. Deletions cut 5 bases from V and 0 bases from J, with 9 bases between. This CDR3 contains 14 residues. The CDR3 DNA reads TGTGCCAGCTCAGCTCTTGGAAGCACAGATACGCAGTATTTT. Translation: CASSALGSTDTQYF.

Worth noting for this clone: The junction departs from the called germline gene at one end, perhaps through a read error. This chain links TRBV5-4 with TRBJ2-1; 9 bases line up with TRBD2. Germline lookup yields CDR1 SGHNT and CDR2 YYREEE (reference sequence). The CDR3 runs 13 residues. CDR3 protein: CASSLERGLASLF. The CDR3 DNA is TGTGCCAGCAGCTTGGAGCGGGGACTAGCATCGCTCTTC.

The V and J genes are TRBV7-2 and TRBJ2-1; D is perhaps TRBD1 (5 bases). V lost 5 bases and J 7 bases, leaving 18 bases between the germline ends. This CDR3 has 15 amino acids. The germline V gene has CDR1 SGHTA and CDR2 FQGNSA. CDR3 in DNA: TGTGCCAGCAGCCAGCAGGGTGCCTTGCAAAATGAGCAGTTCTTC. Amino acids: CASSQQGALQNEQFF.

This clone has just a few counts. This rearrangement joins TRBV28 to TRBJ1-1; D might be TRBD1 (5 bases). Germline V lookup: CDR1 MDHEN, CDR2 SYDVKM. This CDR3 comprises 13 residues. V was trimmed by 10 bases and J by 1 base, leaving 13 bases between them. The CDR3 sequence: CANSDSTNTEAFF. The CDR3 DNA follows: TGTGCCAACTCAGACAGCACGAACACTGAAGCTTTCTTT.

The genes are TRBV7-6 and TRBJ2-7, with 7 bases aligning to TRBD2. The trim removed 5 bases at V and 2 bases at J, leaving 6 bases unmatched. The CDR3 is 14 residues long. Germline V CDR1 and CDR2: SGHVS, FNYEAQ. In DNA, the CDR3 is TGTGCCAGCAGCCGTGGGGGGGAACCCTACGAGCAGTACTTC. This codes for CASSRGGEPYEQYF.

V is TRBV29-1 and J is TRBJ2-3; the match to TRBD2 covers 14 bases. The CDR3 extends over 14 amino acids. With V trimmed by 5 bases and J by 4 bases, 2 bases remained unmatched. The germline V gene encodes CDR1 SQVTM and CDR2 ANQGSEA. The CDR3 sequence: CSVRLAGGADTQYF. The CDR3 bases are TGCAGCGTTCGACTAGCGGGAGGGGCAGATACGCAGTATTTT.

This chain uses TRBV27 with TRBJ1-2, with D unresolved. The V end was cut by 0 bases, the J end by 8 bases, with 19 bases between. Germline lookup yields CDR1 MNHEY and CDR2 SMNVEV (reference sequence). CDR3 length: 16 amino acids. The CDR3 region has the DNA TGTGCCAGCAGTTTATCGTACGGCTCCGTTCAAGACGGCTACACCTTC. The encoded protein is CASSLSYGSVQDGYTF.

This clone has just one count. The V gene is TRBV10-3, the J gene TRBJ2-2, with D possibly matching TRBD2 (5 bases). Germline CDR1 is ENHRY and CDR2 is SYGVKD. V was trimmed by 3 bases and J by 6 bases, leaving 8 bases between them. The CDR3 covers 13 residues. For the CDR3, the DNA is TGTGCCATCAGTGATGGAGCGGCCGGGGAGCTGTTTTTT. This gives the protein CAISDGAAGELFF.

The V and J genes are TRBV15 and TRBJ1-1, with 7 bases aligning to TRBD1. The CDR3 has 16 residues. Germline CDR1 reads LNHNV; CDR2 reads YYDKDF (reference sequence). J was trimmed by 4 bases and V by 1 base; bases with no gene match: 9. CDR3: CATSRAGQVAGTEAFF. CDR3 DNA: TGTGCCACCAGCAGAGCCGGACAGGTGGCGGGCACTGAAGCTTTCTTT. Together with reference TRBV15 and TRBJ1-1, the CDR3 gives the full variable domain: DAMVIQNPRYQVTQFGKPVTLSCSQTLNHNVMYWYQQKSSQAPKLLFHYYDKDFNNEADTPDNFQSRRPNTSFCFLDIRSPGLGDTAMYLCATSRAGQVAGTEAFFGQGTRLTVV.

This clone was counted a few times. The chain uses TRBV4-2 and TRBJ2-6, with a tentative D call TRBD1 (8 bases). With 2 bases removed from V and 0 bases from J, the gap between germline ends came to 17 bases. CDR1 and CDR2 (germline): LGHNA, YNFKEQ. The CDR3 extends over 19 amino acids. The CDR3 DNA reads as TGTGCCAGCAGCCAATTGGGGACAGGCGGGGGCTCTGGGGCCAACGTCCTGACTTTC. Protein: CASSQLGTGGGSGANVLTF.

The chain has TRBV5-4 and TRBJ2-7, with D tentatively TRBD1 or TRBD2 (5 bases each). In germline, CDR1 is SGHNT, CDR2 YYREEE (reference sequence). The CDR3 loop spans 14 amino acids. Trimming shortened V by 2 bases and J by 0 bases, and 9 bases separated the two germline ends. CDR3 region: CASSFGTDSYEQYF. The CDR3 nucleotides are TGTGCCAGCAGCTTCGGGACCGACTCCTACGAGCAGTACTTC. Using reference TRBV5-4 and TRBJ2-7 for the parts outside the CDR3, the full variable domain is ETGVTQSPTHLIKTRGQQVTLRCSSQSGHNTVSWYQQALGQGPQFIFQYYREEENGRGNFPPRFSGLQFPNYSSELNVNALELDDSALYLCASSFGTDSYEQYFGPGTRLTVT.

The chain joins TRBV9 to TRBJ2-7; D tentatively reads TRBD1 or TRBD2 (5 bases each). This CDR3 has 15 amino acids. V lost 0 bases, J lost 0 bases, and 10 bases lay in between. From germline, CDR1 is SGDLS and CDR2 YYNGEE. CDR3 DNA: TGTGCCAGCAGCGTAGAGCCGGGGCTCTCCTACGAGCAGTACTTC. Its protein is CASSVEPGLSYEQYF.

The chain links TRBV10-3 to TRBJ1-2, with a weak D call TRBD1 (5 bases). Trimming took 4 bases from V and 6 from J, leaving 12 bases between them. Per germline, CDR1 ENHRY and CDR2 SYGVKD. This CDR3 is 13 amino acids long. The CDR3 protein is CAISGPGRDGYTF. The CDR3 DNA follows: TGTGCCATCAGTGGCCCAGGGAGGGATGGCTACACCTTC.

V gene TRBV11-2 combines with J gene TRBJ1-2, with 9 bases that match TRBD1. The CDR3 totals 14 residues. Losses at the gene ends were 2 bases for V and 7 bases for J; bases not matched to a gene: 5. Germline CDR1 is SGHAT and CDR2 is FQNNGV. The CDR3 loop reads CASSLPTGGGGYTF. The CDR3 DNA is TGTGCCAGCAGCTTACCTACAGGGGGCGGTGGCTACACCTTC. Full variable domain (rest looked up from reference TRBV11-2 and TRBJ1-2): EAGVAQSPRYKIIEKRQSVAFWCNPISGHATLYWYQQILGQGPKLLIQFQNNGVVDDSQLPKDRFSAERLKGVDSTLKIQPAKLEDSAVYLCASSLPTGGGGYTFGSGTRLTVV.

The genes are TRBV4-3 and TRBJ2-7, with D possibly matching TRBD1 (6 bases). The V end was cut by 1 base, the J end by 2 bases, with 12 bases between. From germline, CDR1 is LGHNA and CDR2 YSLEER. This CDR3 comprises 15 residues. CDR3 in DNA: TGCGCCAGCAGCCAAGTTACAGGGAGAGCCTACGAGCAGTACTTC. As protein: CASSQVTGRAYEQYF.

The genes are TRBV5-6 and TRBJ2-5; 7 bases agree with TRBD2. CDR1 and CDR2 (germline): SGHDT, YYEEEE. The CDR3 loop spans 14 amino acids. V was clipped by 4 bases and J by 4 bases; unmatched bases: 7. The CDR3 here is CASSITGGGETQYF. CDR3 sequence (DNA): TGTGCCAGCAGCATAACAGGCGGGGGAGAGACCCAGTACTTC.

The chain is built from TRBV30 and TRBJ2-7; D remains ambiguous. This CDR3 spans 13 amino acids. Germline V CDR1 and CDR2: GTSNPN, SVGIG (reference sequence). Trimming took off 2 bases at V and 6 bases at J, with 14 bases between the two ends. CDR3 in amino acids: CAWSLQIASEQYF. The CDR3 DNA reads as TGTGCCTGGAGTTTACAGATCGCCTCCGAGCAGTACTTC.

The chain recombines TRBV2 with TRBJ2-1; possible D gene TRBD2, 9 bases. CDR1 SNHLY and CDR2 FYNNEI come from the germline V gene. Trimming cost V 7 bases and J 4 bases, with 26 bases left between them. The length of the CDR3 is 18 residues. CDR3 sequence reads: CASTGGGRSSGVYNEQFF. The CDR3 DNA follows: TGTGCCAGCACAGGGGGCGGTAGATCTAGCGGGGTTTACAATGAGCAGTTCTTC. Variable domain in full (rest from reference TRBV2 and TRBJ2-1): EPEVTQTPSHQVTQMGQEVILRCVPISNHLYFYWYRQILGQKVEFLVSFYNNEISEKSEIFDDQFSVERPDGSNFTLKIRSTKLEDSAMYFCASTGGGRSSGVYNEQFFGPGTRLTVL.

V gene TRBV7-2 combines with J gene TRBJ2-1; 10 positions match TRBD1. The V and J ends lost 3 bases and 6 bases, in that order; junction bases with no gene match: 5. This CDR3 contains 15 residues. The V gene's germline CDR1 is SGHTA and CDR2 FQGNSA. CDR3 DNA: TGTGCCAGCAGCTTCGACAGGGGGCCCCCCAATGAGCAGTTCTTC. Its translation is CASSFDRGPPNEQFF.

CDR3 loop: CASSLLTSGETQYF. The CDR3 DNA is TGTGCCAGCAGCCTACTGACTAGTGGAGAGACCCAGTACTTC. V and J are TRBV11-2 and TRBJ2-5; D is perhaps TRBD2 (6 bases). V was clipped by 5 bases and J by 4 bases, with 14 bases between them. The CDR3 is 14 residues long. The V gene's germline CDR1 is SGHAT and CDR2 FQNNGV.

The chain has TRBV18 and TRBJ1-6; 10 bases match TRBD1. CDR3 size: 13 residues. The ends lost 4 bases at V and 10 bases at J; junction bases unmatched: 1. Germline CDR1 and CDR2: KGHSH and LQKENI. CDR3 region: CASSQGQGSPLHF. The CDR3 DNA is TGTGCCAGCTCACAGGGACAGGGGTCACCCCTCCACTTT.

This sequence joins TRBV5-5 and TRBJ2-7; maybe TRBD2 (6 bases). Trimming left V 0 bases short and J 2 bases short, with 9 bases between. CDR3 length: 14 amino acids. The V gene's germline CDR1 is SGHKS and CDR2 YYEKEE (reference sequence). The CDR3 coding sequence is TGTGCCAGCAGCTTGGGACTAGGAGCCTACGAGCAGTACTTC. Amino acid sequence: CASSLGLGAYEQYF.

This clone was seen once. This chain connects TRBV28 to TRBJ1-2; D is unclear. V was trimmed by 3 bases and J by 13 bases, leaving 24 bases between them. Germline V CDR1 and CDR2: MDHEN, SYDVKM. This CDR3 has 15 amino acids. CDR3 residues: CASSLVVVNRVGFTF. The CDR3 nucleotides are TGTGCCAGCAGTTTGGTTGTCGTGAACCGAGTCGGTTTCACCTTC.